In this sample, the clone carrying this TCR beta chain turned up many times. Its specificity is unknown. The CDR3 extends over 15 amino acids. Per the germline V gene, CDR1 is DFQATT and CDR2 is SNEGSKA (reference sequence). Trimming removed 0 bases from V and 6 bases from J; junction bases left unmatched: 6. 5'RACE employing 10-nucleotide random UMIs yielded the cDNA. TCRdb processed the 5' RACE reads anew with MiXCR; each CDR3 protein has one entry. The data contain approximately 84,000 distinct CDR3 sequences, around 4.5% of them singletons. The data stem from a study of neurological immune-mediated disorders. General study points: The greatest degree of TCR clonal expansion was observed in HTLV-1-associated myelopathy, with the lowest in multiple sclerosis, below that of healthy controls.

The sample's time point: longitudinal time-point 3. Unsorted libraries used 2 million PBMCs kept at -80 degrees C. The rearrangement uses TRBV20-1 and TRBJ2-7; 12 nucleotides agree with TRBD2. This TCR was sampled from a woman between 55 and 75 years old with multiple sclerosis. The sample taken for sequencing was PBMCs. CDR3 amino acids: CSARDQLAGGGEQYF. For the CDR3, the DNA is TGCAGTGCTAGAGACCAACTAGCGGGGGGCGGCGAGCAGTACTTC.